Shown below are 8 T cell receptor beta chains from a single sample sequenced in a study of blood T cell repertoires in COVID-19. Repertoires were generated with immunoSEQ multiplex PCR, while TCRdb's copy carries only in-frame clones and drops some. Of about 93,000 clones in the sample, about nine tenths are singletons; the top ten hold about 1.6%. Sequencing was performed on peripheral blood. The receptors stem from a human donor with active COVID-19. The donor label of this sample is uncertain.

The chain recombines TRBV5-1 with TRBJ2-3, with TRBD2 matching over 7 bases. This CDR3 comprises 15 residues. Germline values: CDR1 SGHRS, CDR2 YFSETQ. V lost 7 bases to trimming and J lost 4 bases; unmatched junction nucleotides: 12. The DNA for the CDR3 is TGCGCCAGCTCACTCAGCGGGGTTCATCCAGATACGCAGTATTTT. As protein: CASSLSGVHPDTQYF. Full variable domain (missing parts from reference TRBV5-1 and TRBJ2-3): KAGVTQTPRYLIKTRGQQVTLSCSPISGHRSVSWYQQTPGQGLQFLFEYFSETQRNKGNFPGRFSGRQFSNSRSEMNVSTLELGDSALYLCASSLSGVHPDTQYFGPGTRLTVL.

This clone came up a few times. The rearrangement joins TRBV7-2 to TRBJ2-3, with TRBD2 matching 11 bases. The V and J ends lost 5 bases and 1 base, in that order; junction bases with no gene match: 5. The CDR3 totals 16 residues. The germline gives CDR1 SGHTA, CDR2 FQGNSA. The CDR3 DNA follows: TGTGCCAGCAGCCCGATAGCGGGGGGGCGCACAGATACGCAGTATTTT. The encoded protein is CASSPIAGGRTDTQYF.

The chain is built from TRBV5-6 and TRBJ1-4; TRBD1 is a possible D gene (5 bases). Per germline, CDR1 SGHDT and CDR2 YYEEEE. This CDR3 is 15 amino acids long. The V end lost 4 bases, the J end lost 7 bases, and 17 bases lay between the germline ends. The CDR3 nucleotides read TGTGCCAGCAGCCCGGGGGGACGGACGTTTGAAAAACTGTTTTTT. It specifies CASSPGGRTFEKLFF.

The CDR3 protein is CASSAATGHYGYTF. The CDR3 nucleotides are TGCGCCAGCAGCGCCGCGACAGGGCACTATGGCTACACCTTC. The chain uses TRBV5-1 and TRBJ1-2, with 7 bases lining up with TRBD1. Germline-derived CDR1 and CDR2 are SGHRS and YFSETQ. After removal of 4 bases from V and 3 bases from J, the junction contained 6 bases not matched to a gene. CDR3 length: 14 residues.

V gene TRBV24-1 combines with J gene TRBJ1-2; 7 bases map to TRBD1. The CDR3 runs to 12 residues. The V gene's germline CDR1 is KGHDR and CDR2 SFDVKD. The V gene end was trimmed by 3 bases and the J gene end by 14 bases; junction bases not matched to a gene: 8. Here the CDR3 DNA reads TGTGCCACCAGTGATATAACAGGGGCTAGGACCTTC. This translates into CATSDITGARTF.

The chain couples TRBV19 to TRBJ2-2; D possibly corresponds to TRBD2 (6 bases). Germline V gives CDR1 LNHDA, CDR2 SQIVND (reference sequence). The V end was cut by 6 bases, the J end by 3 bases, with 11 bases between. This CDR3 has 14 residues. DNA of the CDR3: TGTGCCAGTAGGGCGGGGATCGACACCGGGGAGCTGTTTTTT. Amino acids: CASRAGIDTGELFF.

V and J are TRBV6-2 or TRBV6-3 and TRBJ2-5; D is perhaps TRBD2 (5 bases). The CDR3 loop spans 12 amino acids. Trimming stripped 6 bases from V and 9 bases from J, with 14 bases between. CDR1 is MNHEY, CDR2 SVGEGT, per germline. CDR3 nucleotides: TGTGCCAGCAGCAACCACCTAGCATCCCAGTACTTC. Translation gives CASSNHLASQYF.

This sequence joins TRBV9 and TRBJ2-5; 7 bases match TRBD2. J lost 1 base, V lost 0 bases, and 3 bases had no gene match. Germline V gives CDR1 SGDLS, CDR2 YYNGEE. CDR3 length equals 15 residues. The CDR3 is CASSVGGGFQETQYF. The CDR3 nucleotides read TGTGCCAGCAGCGTAGGCGGGGGATTCCAAGAGACCCAGTACTTC.